The 10 T cell receptor beta chains below come from one sample, sequenced in a study of cytomegalovirus exposure and HLA in healthy donors. Use of 60 Vbeta and 13 Jbeta primers characterized the PCR. Libraries were prepared by immunoSEQ multiplex PCR; TCRdb keeps only in-frame clonotypes and omits some of them. This table holds some 85,000 clones, roughly 84% found once. The specimen sequenced was PBMCs. Every receptor here comes from a man aged 18 to 30 in good health and CMV-seronegative.

This sequence joins TRBV5-5 and TRBJ1-5, with 7 positions matching TRBD1. Trimming at V came to 1 base and at J to 5 bases, leaving 6 bases not matched to a gene. This CDR3 has 15 amino acids. The germline V gene encodes CDR1 SGHKS and CDR2 YYEKEE (reference sequence). The CDR3 loop reads CASSLLGGKDQPQHF. The CDR3 DNA reads TGTGCCAGCAGCTTGTTAGGGGGCAAGGATCAGCCCCAGCATTTT.

The chain joins TRBV2 to TRBJ2-2; 10 positions match TRBD1. Per germline, CDR1 SNHLY and CDR2 FYNNEI. The CDR3 runs 15 residues. The trim removed 3 bases at V and 5 bases at J, leaving 3 bases unmatched. CDR3 residues: CASSDDRGPTGELFF. The CDR3 DNA follows: TGTGCCAGCAGTGATGACAGGGGGCCTACCGGGGAGCTGTTTTTT.

The chain is built from TRBV28 and TRBJ1-1; the match to TRBD1 covers 7 bases. V trimming: 5 bases; J trimming: 6 bases; junction bases outside the gene matches: 12. The V gene's germline CDR1 is MDHEN and CDR2 SYDVKM. The CDR3 sequence is 15 residues long. The DNA of the CDR3 is TGTGCCAGCAGTCCTATTGGCCCCGGACAGGCTGAAGCTTTCTTT. Amino acids: CASSPIGPGQAEAFF. Full variable domain (outside the CDR3, taken from reference TRBV28 and TRBJ1-1): DVKVTQSSRYLVKRTGEKVFLECVQDMDHENMFWYRQDPGLGLRLIYFSYDVKMKEKGDIPEGYSVSREKKERFSLILESASTNQTSMYLCASSPIGPGQAEAFFGQGTRLTVV.

CDR3 region: CASSPRFRDRGPSYTEAFF. CDR3 nucleotide sequence: TGTGCCAGCAGCCCCCGTTTCCGGGACAGGGGGCCCAGCTACACTGAAGCTTTCTTT. The rearrangement links TRBV7-2 to TRBJ1-1; 12 bases map to TRBD1. V shed 5 bases, J shed 3 bases, and the junction held 16 bases outside the gene matches. Germline V lookup: CDR1 SGHTA, CDR2 FQGNSA. The CDR3 has 19 residues.

This chain connects TRBV29-1 to TRBJ1-2; 7 bases line up with TRBD1. V trimming: 6 bases; J trimming: 6 bases; junction bases outside the gene matches: 4. The CDR3 runs 11 residues. Germline-derived CDR1 and CDR2 are SQVTM and ANQGSEA. The CDR3 bases are TGCAGCGTGGAACAGGGGCATGGCTACACCTTC. It codes for CSVEQGHGYTF.

This clone came up a few times. The chain combines TRBV15 with TRBJ2-7; D uncertain. Germline CDR1 is LNHNV and CDR2 is YYDKDF (reference sequence). V was cut by 0 bases and J by 3 bases, with 9 bases left in between. The CDR3 consists of 14 residues. The CDR3 coding sequence is TGTGCCACCAGCAGAGATCCCACTAACTACGAGCAGTACTTC. Protein product: CATSRDPTNYEQYF.

The chain joins TRBV19 to TRBJ1-5; 9 positions agree with TRBD1. V lost 7 bases, J lost 3 bases, and 4 bases stayed unmatched. The CDR3 is made up of 14 amino acids. Germline V gene sequence: CDR1 LNHDA, CDR2 SQIVND (reference sequence). CDR3 region: CASTRTGDNQPQHF. The CDR3 coding sequence is TGTGCCAGTACAAGGACAGGGGACAATCAGCCCCAGCATTTT.

The count of this clone is one. CDR3 residues: CSVRQGQETQYF. DNA for the CDR3: TGCAGCGTTAGACAGGGGCAAGAGACCCAGTACTTC. J is TRBJ2-5 and V is TRBV29-1; the match to TRBD1 covers 8 bases. This CDR3 spans 12 amino acids. V gave up 5 bases and J gave up 2 bases; unmatched junction bases: 1. Looked up from germline, CDR1 is SQVTM and CDR2 is ANQGSEA. The entire variable domain, with the rest obtained from reference TRBV29-1 and TRBJ2-5, is as follows: SAVISQKPSRDICQRGTSLTIQCQVDSQVTMMFWYRQQPGQSLTLIATANQGSEATYESGFVIDKFPISRPNLTFSTLTVSNMSPEDSSIYLCSVRQGQETQYFGPGTRLLVL.

In this sample, this clone turned up a few times. The J gene is TRBJ2-1, the V gene TRBV19; 12 bases line up with TRBD2. With V trimmed by 0 bases and J by 9 bases, 3 bases remained unmatched. There are 15 residues in the CDR3. The germline CDR1 and CDR2 sequences are LNHDA and SQIVND (reference sequence). CDR3 bases: TGTGCCAGTAGTATAGAGACTAGCGGGAGCACTGAGCAGTTCTTC. It codes for CASSIETSGSTEQFF.

Of note for this clone: Sequence at one end of the junction differs from germline and may be a read error. The rearrangement links TRBV7-7 to TRBJ2-7; 10 bases are shared with TRBD2. Per germline, CDR1 SSHAT and CDR2 FNYEAQ (reference sequence). The CDR3 totals 14 residues. The CDR3 nucleotides are TGTGCTAGCAGCCAACTAGCGGGACCCTACGAGCAGTACTTC. Translated: CASSQLAGPYEQYF.